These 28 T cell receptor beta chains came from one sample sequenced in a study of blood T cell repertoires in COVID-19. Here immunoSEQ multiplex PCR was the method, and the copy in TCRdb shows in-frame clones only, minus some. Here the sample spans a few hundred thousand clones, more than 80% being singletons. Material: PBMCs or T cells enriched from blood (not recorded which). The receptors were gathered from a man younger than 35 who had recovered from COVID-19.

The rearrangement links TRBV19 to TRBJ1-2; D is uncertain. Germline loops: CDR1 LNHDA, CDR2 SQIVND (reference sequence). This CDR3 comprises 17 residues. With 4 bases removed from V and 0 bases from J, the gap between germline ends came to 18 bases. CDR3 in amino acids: CASSTLRRDTSNYGYTF. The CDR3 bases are TGTGCCAGTAGTACTCTCCGCCGAGATACTTCTAACTATGGCTACACCTTC.

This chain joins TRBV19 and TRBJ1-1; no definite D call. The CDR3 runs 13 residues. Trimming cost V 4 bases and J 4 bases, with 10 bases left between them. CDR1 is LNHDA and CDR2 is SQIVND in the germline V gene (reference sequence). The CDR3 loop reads CASSTGSSTEAFF. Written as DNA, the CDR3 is TGTGCCAGTAGTACAGGAAGTTCCACTGAAGCTTTCTTT.

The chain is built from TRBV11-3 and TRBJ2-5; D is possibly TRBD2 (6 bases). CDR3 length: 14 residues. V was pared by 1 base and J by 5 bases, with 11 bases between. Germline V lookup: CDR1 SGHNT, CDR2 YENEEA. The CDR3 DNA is TGTGCCAGCAGCTTAGGGGGGAGGCACGAGACCCAGTACTTC. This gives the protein CASSLGGRHETQYF.

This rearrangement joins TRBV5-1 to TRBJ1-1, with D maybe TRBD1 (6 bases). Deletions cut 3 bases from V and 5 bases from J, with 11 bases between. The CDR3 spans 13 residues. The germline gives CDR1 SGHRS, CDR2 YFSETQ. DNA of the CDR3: TGCGCCAGCAGCTCAACAGGGTTAACTGAAGCTTTCTTT. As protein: CASSSTGLTEAFF.

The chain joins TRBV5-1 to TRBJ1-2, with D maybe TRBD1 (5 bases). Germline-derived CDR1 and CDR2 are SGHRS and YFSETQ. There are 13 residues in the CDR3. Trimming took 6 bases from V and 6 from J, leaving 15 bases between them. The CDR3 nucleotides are TGCGCCAGCAAGGGGCCCCTGTTCCATGGCTACACCTTC. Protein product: CASKGPLFHGYTF.

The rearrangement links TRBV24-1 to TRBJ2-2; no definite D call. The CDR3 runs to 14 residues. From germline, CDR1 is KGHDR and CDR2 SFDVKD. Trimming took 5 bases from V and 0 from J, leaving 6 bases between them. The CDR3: CATSVDANTGELFF. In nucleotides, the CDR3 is TGTGCCACCAGTGTAGATGCGAACACCGGGGAGCTGTTTTTT.

CDR3 protein: CASSLDLPAGEQYF. DNA of the CDR3: TGTGCCAGCAGCCTGGACCTACCCGCGGGAGAGCAGTACTTC. V gene TRBV7-9 combines with J gene TRBJ2-7; a possible D gene is TRBD2 (6 bases). The CDR3 has 14 amino acids. The germline V and J ends were trimmed by 5 bases and 7 bases, with 18 bases remaining between them. Germline CDR1 and CDR2: SEHNR and FQNEAQ (reference sequence).

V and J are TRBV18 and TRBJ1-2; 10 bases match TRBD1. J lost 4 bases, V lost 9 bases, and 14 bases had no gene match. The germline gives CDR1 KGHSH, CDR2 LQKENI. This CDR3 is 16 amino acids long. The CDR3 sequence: CASSPGQGMLAYGYTF. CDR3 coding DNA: TGTGCCAGTTCGCCGGGACAGGGGATGTTAGCCTATGGCTACACCTTC.

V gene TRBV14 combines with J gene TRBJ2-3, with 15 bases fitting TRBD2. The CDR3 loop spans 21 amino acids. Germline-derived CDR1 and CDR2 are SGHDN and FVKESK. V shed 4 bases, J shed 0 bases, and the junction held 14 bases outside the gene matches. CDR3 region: CASSRWRGLAGGPESTDTQYF. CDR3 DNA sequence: TGTGCCAGCAGCCGATGGCGGGGACTAGCGGGGGGCCCGGAAAGCACAGATACGCAGTATTTT.

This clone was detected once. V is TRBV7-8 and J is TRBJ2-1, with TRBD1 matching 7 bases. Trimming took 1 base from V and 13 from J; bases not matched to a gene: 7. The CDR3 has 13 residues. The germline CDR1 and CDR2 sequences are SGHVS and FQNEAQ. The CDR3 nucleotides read TGTGCCAGCAGCTTAGACAGGGGAATGGAACAGTTCTTC. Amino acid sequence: CASSLDRGMEQFF.

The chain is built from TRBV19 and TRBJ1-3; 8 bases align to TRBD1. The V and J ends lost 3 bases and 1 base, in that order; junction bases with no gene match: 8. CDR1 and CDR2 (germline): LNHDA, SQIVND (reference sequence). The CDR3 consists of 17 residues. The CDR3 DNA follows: TGTGCCAGTAGTATCCCCACCCGGACAGGGTCTGGAAACACCATATATTTT. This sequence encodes CASSIPTRTGSGNTIYF.

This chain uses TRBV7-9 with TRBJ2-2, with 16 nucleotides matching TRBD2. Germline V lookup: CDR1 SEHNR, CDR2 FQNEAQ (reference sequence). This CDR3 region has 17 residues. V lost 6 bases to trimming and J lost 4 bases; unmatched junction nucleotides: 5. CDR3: CASRGLAGGPVTGELFF. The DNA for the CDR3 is TGTGCCAGCAGGGGACTAGCGGGAGGGCCGGTCACCGGGGAGCTGTTTTTT.

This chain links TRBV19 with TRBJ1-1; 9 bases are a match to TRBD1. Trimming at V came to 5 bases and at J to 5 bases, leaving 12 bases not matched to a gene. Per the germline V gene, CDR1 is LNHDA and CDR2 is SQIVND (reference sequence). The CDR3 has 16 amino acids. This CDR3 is CASSPRLTGGMTEAFF. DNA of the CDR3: TGTGCCAGTAGTCCTCGGCTAACAGGGGGCATGACTGAAGCTTTCTTT. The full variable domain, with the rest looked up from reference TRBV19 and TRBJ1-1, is DGGITQSPKYLFRKEGQNVTLSCEQNLNHDAMYWYRQDPGQGLRLIYYSQIVNDFQKGDIAEGYSVSREKKESFPLTVTSAQKNPTAFYLCASSPRLTGGMTEAFFGQGTRLTVV.

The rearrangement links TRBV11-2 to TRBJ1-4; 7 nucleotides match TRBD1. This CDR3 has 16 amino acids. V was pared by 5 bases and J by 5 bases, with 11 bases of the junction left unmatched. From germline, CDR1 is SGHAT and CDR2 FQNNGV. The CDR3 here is CASSPDEGAANEKLFF. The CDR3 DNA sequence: TGTGCCAGCAGCCCCGACGAGGGGGCAGCGAATGAAAAACTGTTTTTT.

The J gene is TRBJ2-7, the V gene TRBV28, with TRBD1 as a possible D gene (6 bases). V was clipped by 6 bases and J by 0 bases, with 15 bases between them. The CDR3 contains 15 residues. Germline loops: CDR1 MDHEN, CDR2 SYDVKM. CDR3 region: CASSRQVLSSYEQYF. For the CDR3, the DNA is TGTGCCAGCAGCCGACAGGTCCTAAGCTCCTACGAGCAGTACTTC.

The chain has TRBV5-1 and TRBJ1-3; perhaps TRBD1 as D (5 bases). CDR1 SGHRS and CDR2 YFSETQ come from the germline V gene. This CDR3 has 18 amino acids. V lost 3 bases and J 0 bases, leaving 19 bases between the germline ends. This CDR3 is CASSWNLDSHLSGNTIYF. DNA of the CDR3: TGCGCCAGCAGCTGGAACTTAGACAGCCATCTCTCTGGAAACACCATATATTTT. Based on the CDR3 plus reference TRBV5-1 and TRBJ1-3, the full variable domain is KAGVTQTPRYLIKTRGQQVTLSCSPISGHRSVSWYQQTPGQGLQFLFEYFSETQRNKGNFPGRFSGRQFSNSRSEMNVSTLELGDSALYLCASSWNLDSHLSGNTIYFGEGSWLTVV.

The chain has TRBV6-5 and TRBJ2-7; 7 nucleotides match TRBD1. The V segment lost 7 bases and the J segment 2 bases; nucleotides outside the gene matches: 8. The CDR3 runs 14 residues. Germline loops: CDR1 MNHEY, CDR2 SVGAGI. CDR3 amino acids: CASNNRGTTYEQYF. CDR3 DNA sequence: TGTGCCAGCAACAACAGGGGAACCACCTACGAGCAGTACTTC.

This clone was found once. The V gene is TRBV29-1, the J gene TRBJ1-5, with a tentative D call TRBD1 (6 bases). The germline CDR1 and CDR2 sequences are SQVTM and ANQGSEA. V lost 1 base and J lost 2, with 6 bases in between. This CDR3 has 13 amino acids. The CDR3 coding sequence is TGCAGCGTTGAAGGACAGGGCAATCAGCCCCAGCATTTT. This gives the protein CSVEGQGNQPQHF.

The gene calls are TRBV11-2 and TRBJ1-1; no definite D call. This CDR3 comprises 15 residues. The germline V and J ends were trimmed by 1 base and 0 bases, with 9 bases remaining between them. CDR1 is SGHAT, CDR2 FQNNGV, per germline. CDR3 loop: CASSLVVPVNTEAFF. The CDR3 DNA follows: TGTGCCAGCAGCTTAGTCGTCCCGGTGAACACTGAAGCTTTCTTT.

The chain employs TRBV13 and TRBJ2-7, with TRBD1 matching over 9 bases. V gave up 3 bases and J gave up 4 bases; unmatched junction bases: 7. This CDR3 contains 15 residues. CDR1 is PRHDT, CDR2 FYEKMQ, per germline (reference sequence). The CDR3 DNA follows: TGTGCCAGCAGCTTCCGGGACAGGGATATGTACGAGCAGTACTTC. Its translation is CASSFRDRDMYEQYF. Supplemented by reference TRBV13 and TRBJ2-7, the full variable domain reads AAGVIQSPRHLIKEKRETATLKCYPIPRHDTVYWYQQGPGQDPQFLISFYEKMQSDKGSIPDRFSAQQFSDYHSELNMSSLELGDSALYFCASSFRDRDMYEQYFGPGTRLTVT.

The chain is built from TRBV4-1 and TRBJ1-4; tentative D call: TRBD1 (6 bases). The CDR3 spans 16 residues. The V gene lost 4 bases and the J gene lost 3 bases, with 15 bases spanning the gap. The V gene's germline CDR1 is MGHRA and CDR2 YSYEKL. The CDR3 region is CASSPLTGRANEKLFF. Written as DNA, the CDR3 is TGCGCCAGCAGCCCCCTGACAGGTCGGGCTAATGAAAAACTGTTTTTT.

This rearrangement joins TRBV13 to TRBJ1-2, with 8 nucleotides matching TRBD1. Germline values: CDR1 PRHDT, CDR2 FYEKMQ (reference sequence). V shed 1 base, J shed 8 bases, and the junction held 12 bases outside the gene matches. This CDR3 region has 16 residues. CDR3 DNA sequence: TGTGCCAGCAGCTTAGAGGGGGAACAGGGGGTCTACGGCTACACCTTC. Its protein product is CASSLEGEQGVYGYTF.

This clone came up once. CDR3 sequence reads: CASSATGADYSGYTF. The CDR3 nucleotides are TGTGCCAGCAGCGCCACAGGGGCCGACTATTCTGGCTACACCTTC. The genes are TRBV7-2 and TRBJ1-2; 7 nucleotides align to TRBD1. Germline V CDR1 and CDR2: SGHTA, FQGNSA. The junction had 13 bases not matched to a gene; V was cut back by 5 bases and J by 7 bases. CDR3 length: 15 amino acids.

The CDR3 bases are TGCAGCGTGTTCGAGGACAATAACTATGGCTACACCTTC. This sequence encodes CSVFEDNNYGYTF. The chain uses TRBV29-1 and TRBJ1-2; D is perhaps TRBD1 (5 bases). The CDR3 totals 13 residues. V was pared by 6 bases and J by 1 base, with 12 bases between. CDR1 is SQVTM, CDR2 ANQGSEA, per germline.

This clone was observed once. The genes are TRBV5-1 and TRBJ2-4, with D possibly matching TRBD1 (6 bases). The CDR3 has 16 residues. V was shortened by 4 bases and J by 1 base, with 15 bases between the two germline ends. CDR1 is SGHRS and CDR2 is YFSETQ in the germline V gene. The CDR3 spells CASSPQGGVAKNIQYF. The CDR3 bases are TGCGCCAGCAGCCCACAGGGTGGAGTCGCCAAAAACATTCAGTACTTC.

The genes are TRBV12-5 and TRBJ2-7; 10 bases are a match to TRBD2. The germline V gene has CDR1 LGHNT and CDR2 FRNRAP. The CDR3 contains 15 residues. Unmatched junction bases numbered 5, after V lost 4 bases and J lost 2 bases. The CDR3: CASGSKTSGAYEQYF. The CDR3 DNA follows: TGTGCTAGTGGTTCCAAAACTAGCGGGGCCTACGAGCAGTACTTC. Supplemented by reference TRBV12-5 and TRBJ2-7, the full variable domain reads DARVTQTPRHKVTEMGQEVTMRCQPILGHNTVFWYRQTMMQGLELLAYFRNRAPLDDSGMPKDRFSAEMPDATLATLKIQPSEPRDSAVYFCASGSKTSGAYEQYFGPGTRLTVT.

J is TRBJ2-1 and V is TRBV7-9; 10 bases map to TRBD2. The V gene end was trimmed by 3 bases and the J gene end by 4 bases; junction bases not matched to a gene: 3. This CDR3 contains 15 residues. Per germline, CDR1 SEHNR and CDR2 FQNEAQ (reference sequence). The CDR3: CASSFLAGVYNEQFF. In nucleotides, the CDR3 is TGTGCCAGCAGCTTTCTAGCGGGAGTTTACAATGAGCAGTTCTTC.

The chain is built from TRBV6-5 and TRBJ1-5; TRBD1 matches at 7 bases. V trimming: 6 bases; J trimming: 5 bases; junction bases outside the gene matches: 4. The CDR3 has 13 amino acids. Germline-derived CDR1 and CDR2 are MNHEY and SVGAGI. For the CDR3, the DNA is TGTGCCAGCAGCGGGACAGCCGATCAGCCCCAGCATTTT. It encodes CASSGTADQPQHF.